A single sample gave rise to the 28 T cell receptor beta chains below, sequenced in a study of T-cell reconstitution after alpha-beta-depleted transplantation in children. This sample's TCRbeta library carried unique molecular identifier barcodes. TCRdb re-derived calls from the PCR reads in MiXCR, one entry per CDR3 protein. The data hold roughly 500,000 distinct CDR3 sequences, with 32% observed a single time. The specimen was PBMCs from the stem cell graft donor, collected from the stem cell graft. All receptors come from a human donor who donated a stem cell graft to a child with aplastic anemia.

The chain carries TRBV10-3 and TRBJ2-7; D gene uncertain. The V gene's germline CDR1 is ENHRY and CDR2 SYGVKD. The V gene lost 0 bases and the J gene lost 2 bases, with 17 bases spanning the gap. The CDR3 has 17 amino acids. In DNA form, the CDR3 reads TGTGCCATCAGTGAGTCAGCCCCTTTTTTACCCCCCTACGAGCAGTACTTC. Translated, it gives CAISESAPFLPPYEQYF.

CDR3 amino acids: CASSRRPGRGTYEQYF. CDR3 bases: TGTGCCAGCAGTCGTCGTCCGGGACGCGGAACCTACGAGCAGTACTTC. The V call is TRBV6-1, the J call TRBJ2-7; D tentatively fits TRBD1 or TRBD2 (5 bases each). Germline V lookup: CDR1 MNHNS, CDR2 SASEGT. V lost 5 bases, J lost 2 bases, and 19 bases lay in between. This CDR3 is 16 amino acids long.

The sample holds a few counts of this clonotype. The DNA of the CDR3 is TGCAGTGCAACAGCGGGAGTAGCTACGCAGTATTTT. Its translation: CSATAGVATQYF. The chain joins TRBV20-1 to TRBJ2-3, with 8 bases identical to TRBD2. With V trimmed by 6 bases and J by 8 bases, 7 bases remained unmatched. Germline-derived CDR1 and CDR2 are DFQATT and SNEGSKA (reference sequence). This CDR3 region has 12 residues.

This clonotype turned up a few times. This chain links TRBV12-3 or TRBV12-4 with TRBJ2-5, with D perhaps matching TRBD2 (5 bases). V was clipped by 6 bases and J by 2 bases, with 13 bases between them. The CDR3 is 14 amino acids. CDR3 loop: CASSPRAVQETQYF. The CDR3 DNA reads as TGTGCCAGCAGCCCGAGGGCGGTGCAAGAGACCCAGTACTTC.

This clonotype was detected a few times. CDR3 in amino acids: CASSSLEGTGGPYEQYV. DNA of the CDR3: TGTGCCAGCAGCTCGCTAGAAGGGACGGGAGGGCCCTACGAGCAGTACGTC. The genes are TRBV7-9 and TRBJ2-7, with TRBD2 matching over 8 bases. The CDR3 is 17 amino acids. Germline CDR1 SEHNR, CDR2 FQNEAQ (reference sequence). Losses at the gene ends were 4 bases for V and 2 bases for J; bases not matched to a gene: 13.

This clonotype was counted a single time. The V gene is TRBV12-3 or TRBV12-4, the J gene TRBJ1-5, with 7 bases that match TRBD1. V trimming: 4 bases; J trimming: 1 base; junction bases outside the gene matches: 10. The CDR3 sequence is 17 residues long. This CDR3 is CASSSSYRGGSNQPQHF. The DNA of the CDR3 is TGTGCCAGCAGTTCTTCATACAGGGGTGGAAGCAATCAGCCCCAGCATTTT.

In this sample, this clonotype turned up many times. V is TRBV4-3 and J is TRBJ1-1; maybe TRBD1 (6 bases). The CDR3 length is 14 residues. Per the germline V gene, CDR1 is LGHNA and CDR2 is YSLEER. With 0 bases removed from V and 7 bases from J, the gap between germline ends came to 12 bases. Here the CDR3 DNA reads TGCGCCAGCAGCCAAGACGGGACAAGCGTTGAAGCTTTCTTT. Protein sequence: CASSQDGTSVEAFF.

This clonotype showed up just a few times. The chain has TRBV19 and TRBJ1-1; D uncertain. V lost 2 bases to trimming and J lost 5 bases, with 12 bases between them. This CDR3 comprises 14 residues. In germline, CDR1 is LNHDA, CDR2 SQIVND (reference sequence). The chain's CDR3 is CASSIRGRTTEAFF. The CDR3 DNA is TGTGCCAGTAGTATACGGGGTAGGACGACTGAAGCTTTCTTT.

This clonotype was detected only a few times. CDR3 DNA: TGCAGCGCCCCCTCCGGGAGTAGTTGGAATGAGCAGTTCTTC. Amino acid sequence: CSAPSGSSWNEQFF. This chain connects TRBV29-1 to TRBJ2-1; the D gene is possibly TRBD2 (6 bases). The germline V gene has CDR1 SQVTM and CDR2 ANQGSEA. Trimming removed 7 bases from V and 7 bases from J, with 20 bases in between. The CDR3 loop spans 14 amino acids.

This clonotype turned up a few times. The CDR3 nucleotides read TGTGCCAGCAGTTTATTGTTGGCGGGAGGGGAGACCCAGTACTTC. Its protein product is CASSLLLAGGETQYF. The chain couples TRBV12-3 or TRBV12-4 to TRBJ2-5; 9 nucleotides line up with TRBD2. V was clipped by 2 bases and J by 5 bases; unmatched bases: 6. The CDR3 length is 15 residues.

This rearrangement joins TRBV20-1 to TRBJ2-2; D gene ambiguous. CDR3 length: 13 residues. The germline gives CDR1 DFQATT, CDR2 SNEGSKA (reference sequence). Deletions cut 0 bases from V and 5 bases from J, with 7 bases between. The CDR3 DNA follows: TGCAGTGCTAGAGATACGAGAACCGGGGAGCTGTTTTTT. Amino acids: CSARDTRTGELFF.

This clonotype turned up a few times. The V and J genes are TRBV29-1 and TRBJ1-2; 9 bases agree with TRBD1. J lost 3 bases, V lost 1 base, and 6 bases had no gene match. CDR1 and CDR2 (germline): SQVTM, ANQGSEA. This CDR3 is built from 15 residues. The CDR3 region has the DNA TGCAGCGTTGAAGTTCGGGACAGGGAGGACTATGGCTACACCTTC. Translation gives CSVEVRDREDYGYTF.

There are a few counts of this clonotype. J is TRBJ2-7 and V is TRBV27; 8 nucleotides align to TRBD2. The CDR3 is 15 amino acids. Trimming cost V 5 bases and J 3 bases; bases outside gene matches: 9. Germline V gene data show CDR1 as MNHEY and CDR2 as SMNVEV (reference sequence). In DNA, the CDR3 is TGTGCCAGCAGTGTCCGGGGACTAGTTAGCTACGAGCAGTACTTC. The encoded protein is CASSVRGLVSYEQYF.

The gene calls are TRBV29-1 and TRBJ2-2; D possibly uses TRBD1 or TRBD2 (6 bases each). Trimming left V 0 bases short and J 0 bases short, with 11 bases between. CDR3 length: 16 residues. Germline V gene data show CDR1 as SQVTM and CDR2 as ANQGSEA. CDR3 sequence reads: CSVEEEGVTNTGELFF. CDR3 DNA: TGCAGCGTTGAAGAGGAGGGGGTAACGAACACCGGGGAGCTGTTTTTT.

This clonotype was seen only a few times. V gene TRBV5-1 combines with J gene TRBJ2-5; 13 nucleotides match TRBD2. Germline values: CDR1 SGHRS, CDR2 YFSETQ. CDR3 length: 17 amino acids. The V segment lost 4 bases and the J segment 1 base; nucleotides outside the gene matches: 7. CDR3 bases: TGCGCCAGCAGCCCTGGACGGACTAGCGGGGGCCAAGAGACCCAGTACTTC. This encodes CASSPGRTSGGQETQYF.

The J gene is TRBJ1-1, the V gene TRBV20-1; 8 bases are shared with TRBD1. This CDR3 spans 14 amino acids. Germline V gene sequence: CDR1 DFQATT, CDR2 SNEGSKA (reference sequence). With V trimmed by 7 bases and J by 4 bases, 11 bases remained unmatched. In DNA form, the CDR3 reads TGCAGTGGGGGACAGGACGGCGGACTCACTGAAGCTTTCTTT. This gives the protein CSGGQDGGLTEAFF.

The chain uses TRBV7-8 and TRBJ2-3; 9 nucleotides match TRBD1. Trimming at V came to 4 bases and at J to 2 bases, leaving 13 bases not matched to a gene. In germline, CDR1 is SGHVS, CDR2 FQNEAQ. This CDR3 has 18 amino acids. The CDR3 loop is CASSSPIWWDRATDTQYF. As DNA, the CDR3 is TGTGCCAGCAGCTCTCCTATCTGGTGGGACAGGGCCACAGATACGCAGTATTTT.

The rearrangement links TRBV7-9 to TRBJ1-2; 8 bases map to TRBD1. The CDR3 loop spans 17 amino acids. V lost 2 bases to trimming and J lost 2 bases; unmatched junction nucleotides: 10. The germline CDR1 and CDR2 sequences are SEHNR and FQNEAQ (reference sequence). The CDR3 DNA is TGTGCCAGCAGCTTATGGGGTTCGGGACAGGAAAACTATGGCTACACCTTC. Residues: CASSLWGSGQENYGYTF.

The gene calls are TRBV19 and TRBJ2-3, with D unresolved. The length of the CDR3 is 13 residues. Germline CDR1 and CDR2: LNHDA and SQIVND (reference sequence). V was pared by 2 bases and J by 2 bases, with 5 bases between. CDR3 region: CASSIRHTDTQYF. CDR3 in DNA: TGTGCCAGTAGTATACGTCACACAGATACGCAGTATTTT.

This clonotype turned up a few times. The genes are TRBV6-1 and TRBJ1-2; D not resolved. CDR3 length equals 14 residues. Looked up from germline, CDR1 is MNHNS and CDR2 is SASEGT. Trimming left V 2 bases short and J 1 base short, with 8 bases between. CDR3 amino acids: CASSEKTDNYGYTF. The CDR3 bases are TGTGCCAGCAGTGAAAAGACCGATAACTATGGCTACACCTTC.

This rearrangement joins TRBV4-3 to TRBJ2-1; TRBD2 matches 12 bases. The germline CDR1 and CDR2 sequences are LGHNA and YSLEER. The CDR3 has 18 residues. V shed 4 bases and J 7 bases; nucleotides not matched to a gene: 14. The CDR3 spells CASSPEPIRLAGENEQFF. DNA of the CDR3: TGCGCCAGCAGCCCAGAGCCGATAAGACTAGCGGGAGAGAATGAGCAGTTCTTC.

This clonotype has just a few counts. This chain links TRBV20-1 with TRBJ2-3; 8 nucleotides align to TRBD2. This CDR3 has 15 residues. V gave up 5 bases and J gave up 5 bases; unmatched junction bases: 12. Germline-derived CDR1 and CDR2 are DFQATT and SNEGSKA (reference sequence). CDR3 nucleotide sequence: TGCAGTGCTTTCGACAGCGGGAGACTTTTAGATACGCAGTATTTT. Protein: CSAFDSGRLLDTQYF.

This clonotype occurred a few times. The chain has TRBV14 and TRBJ2-5; 9 bases agree with TRBD1. The CDR3 loop spans 12 amino acids. V was clipped by 3 bases and J by 9 bases; unmatched bases: 2. The germline CDR1 and CDR2 sequences are SGHDN and FVKESK. CDR3 nucleotide sequence: TGTGCCAGCAGCCACAGGACAGGGGCCCAGTACTTC. It specifies CASSHRTGAQYF.

The rearrangement links TRBV6-5 to TRBJ1-1; D is undetermined. Germline assignment: CDR1 MNHEY and CDR2 SVGAGI. V shed 2 bases and J shed 1 base, with 8 bases lying between them. The CDR3 is 14 residues long. The CDR3 sequence: CASSYGRGNTEAFF. In nucleotides, the CDR3 is TGTGCCAGCAGTTACGGGCGCGGGAACACTGAAGCTTTCTTT.

This clonotype was counted between two and nine times. The chain has TRBV15 and TRBJ2-5; TRBD1 is a possible D gene (5 bases). In germline, CDR1 is LNHNV, CDR2 YYDKDF (reference sequence). Trimming pared 1 base from V and 5 bases from J, leaving 11 bases between. This CDR3 comprises 14 residues. The CDR3 coding sequence is TGTGCCACCAGCAGAGGCCAGGGTGAGGAGACCCAGTACTTC. As protein: CATSRGQGEETQYF.

This clonotype occurred a few times. This chain joins TRBV6-2 or TRBV6-3 and TRBJ2-7; TRBD2 agrees at 13 bases. Per germline, CDR1 MNHEY and CDR2 SVGEGT. The CDR3 is made up of 16 amino acids. Trimming at V came to 5 bases and at J to 2 bases, leaving 6 bases not matched to a gene. DNA of the CDR3: TGTGCCAGCAGTCCGCTGGGACTAGCGGGACCCTACGAGCAGTACTTC. This sequence encodes CASSPLGLAGPYEQYF.

The chain has TRBV24-1 and TRBJ2-1; TRBD2 matches 11 bases. Germline CDR1 reads KGHDR; CDR2 reads SFDVKD. This CDR3 spans 15 amino acids. V shed 7 bases, J shed 9 bases, and the junction held 10 bases outside the gene matches. The CDR3 bases are TGTGCCACCAGGGGAACTAGCGGGAGTGGGGGTGAGCAGTTCTTC. Protein sequence: CATRGTSGSGGEQFF.

The chain is built from TRBV28 and TRBJ2-1, with D possibly being TRBD2 (6 bases). The CDR3 consists of 15 residues. V was cut by 6 bases and J by 5 bases, with 17 bases left in between. Germline V gene lookup returns CDR1 MDHEN and CDR2 SYDVKM. The CDR3 DNA is TGTGCCAGCAGGGTGGGACTCCAGATAAACAATGAGCAGTTCTTC. Translated, it gives CASRVGLQINNEQFF.